This paragraph covers one T cell receptor beta chain sequence. Method: immunoSEQ multiplex PCR; TCRdb's copy keeps in-frame clones and lacks some. The data show about 93,000 clones, with 95% seen just once and over 0.2% held by the top ten. The CDR3 contains 15 residues. Germline V gene data show CDR1 as MNHNS and CDR2 as SASEGT. The V gene lost 3 bases and the J gene lost 4 bases, with 13 bases spanning the gap. These data originate in a study of technical replicates of blood from a few donors. The receptor comes from a human donor in good health. The rearrangement uses TRBV6-1 and TRBJ1-5; D unclear. Sequencing used T cells isolated from PBMCs. Here the CDR3 reads CASSDTVLLNQPQHF. In DNA, the CDR3 is TGTGCCAGCAGTGACACGGTCCTCCTGAATCAGCCCCAGCATTTT.